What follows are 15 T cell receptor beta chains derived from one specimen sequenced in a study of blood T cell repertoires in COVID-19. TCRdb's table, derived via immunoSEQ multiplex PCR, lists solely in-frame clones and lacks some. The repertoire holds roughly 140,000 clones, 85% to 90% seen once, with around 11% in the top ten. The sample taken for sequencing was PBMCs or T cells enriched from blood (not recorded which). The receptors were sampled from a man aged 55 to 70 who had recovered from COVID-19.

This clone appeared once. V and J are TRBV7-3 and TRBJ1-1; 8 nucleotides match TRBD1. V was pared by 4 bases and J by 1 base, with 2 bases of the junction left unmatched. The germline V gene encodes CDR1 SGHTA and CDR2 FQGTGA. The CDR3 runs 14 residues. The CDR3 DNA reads TGTGCCAGCAGCTCCACAGGGGGGAACACTGAAGCTTTCTTT. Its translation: CASSSTGGNTEAFF.

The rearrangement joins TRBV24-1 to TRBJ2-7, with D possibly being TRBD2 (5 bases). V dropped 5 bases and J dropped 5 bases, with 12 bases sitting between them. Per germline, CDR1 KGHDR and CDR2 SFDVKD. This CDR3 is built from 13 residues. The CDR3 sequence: CATSAEVGNEQYF. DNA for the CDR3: TGTGCCACCAGTGCGGAGGTAGGCAACGAGCAGTACTTC.

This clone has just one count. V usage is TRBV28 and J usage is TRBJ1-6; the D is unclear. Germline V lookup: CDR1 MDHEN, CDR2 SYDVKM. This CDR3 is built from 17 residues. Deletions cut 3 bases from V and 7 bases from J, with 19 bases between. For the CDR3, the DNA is TGTGCCAGCAGTTTTTGGTCCGGGATAGCTTCCAATTCACCCCTCCACTTT. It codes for CASSFWSGIASNSPLHF. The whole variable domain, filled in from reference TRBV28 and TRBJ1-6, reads DVKVTQSSRYLVKRTGEKVFLECVQDMDHENMFWYRQDPGLGLRLIYFSYDVKMKEKGDIPEGYSVSREKKERFSLILESASTNQTSMYLCASSFWSGIASNSPLHFGNGTRLTVT.

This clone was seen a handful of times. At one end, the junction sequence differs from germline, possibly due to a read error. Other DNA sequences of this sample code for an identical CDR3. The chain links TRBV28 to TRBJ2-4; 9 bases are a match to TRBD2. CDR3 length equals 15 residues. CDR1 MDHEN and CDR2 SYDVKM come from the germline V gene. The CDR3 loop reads CARGARGGPKNIQYF. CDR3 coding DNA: TGCGCCCGCGGAGCGCGGGGGGGGCCCAAAAACATTCAGTACTTC. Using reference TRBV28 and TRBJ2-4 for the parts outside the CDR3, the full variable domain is DVKVTQSSRYLVKRTGEKVFLECVQDMDHENMFWYRQDPGLGLRLIYFSYDVKMKEKGDIPEGYSVSREKKERFSLILESASTNQTSMYLCARGARGGPKNIQYFGAGTRLSVL.

CDR3 DNA sequence: TGTGCCAGCAGTCCGGCAGGGGGCAATCAGCCCCAGCATTTT. This translates into CASSPAGGNQPQHF. V is TRBV28 and J is TRBJ1-5, with a possible D match to TRBD1 (6 bases). The V and J ends lost 5 bases and 2 bases respectively, with 10 bases between them. This CDR3 spans 14 amino acids. Germline V gene lookup returns CDR1 MDHEN and CDR2 SYDVKM.

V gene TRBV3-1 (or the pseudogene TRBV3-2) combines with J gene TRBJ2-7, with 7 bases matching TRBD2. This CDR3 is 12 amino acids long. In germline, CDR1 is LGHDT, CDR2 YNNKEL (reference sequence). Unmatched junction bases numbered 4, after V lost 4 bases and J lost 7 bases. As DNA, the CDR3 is TGTGCCAGCAGCCTCCCGGGGGGAGAGCAGTACTTC. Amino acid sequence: CASSLPGGEQYF.

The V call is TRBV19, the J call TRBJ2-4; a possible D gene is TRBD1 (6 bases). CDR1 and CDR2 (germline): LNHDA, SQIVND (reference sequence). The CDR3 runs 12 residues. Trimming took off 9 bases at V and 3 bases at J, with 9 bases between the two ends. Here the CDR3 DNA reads TGTGCCAGCCGGGACATCAAAAACATTCAGTACTTC. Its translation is CASRDIKNIQYF.

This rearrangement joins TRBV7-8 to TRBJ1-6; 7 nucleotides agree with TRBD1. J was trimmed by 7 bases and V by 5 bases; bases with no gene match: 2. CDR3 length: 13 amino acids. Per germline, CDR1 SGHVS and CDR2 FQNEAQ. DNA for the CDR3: TGTGCCAGCAGCCAGGGGGAAAATTCACCCCTCCACTTT. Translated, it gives CASSQGENSPLHF.

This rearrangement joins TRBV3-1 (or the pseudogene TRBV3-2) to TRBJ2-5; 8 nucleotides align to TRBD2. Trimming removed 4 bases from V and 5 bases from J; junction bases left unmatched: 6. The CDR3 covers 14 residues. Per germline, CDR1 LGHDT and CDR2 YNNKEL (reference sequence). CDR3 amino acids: CASSPSLAGETQYF. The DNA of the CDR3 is TGTGCCAGCAGCCCTTCTCTAGCGGGCGAGACCCAGTACTTC.

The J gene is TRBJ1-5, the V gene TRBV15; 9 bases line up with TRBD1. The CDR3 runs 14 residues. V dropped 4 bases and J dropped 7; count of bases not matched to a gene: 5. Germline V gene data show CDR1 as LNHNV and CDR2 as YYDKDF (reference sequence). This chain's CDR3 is CATSMGTGRQPQHF. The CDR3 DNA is TGTGCCACCAGCATGGGGACAGGGAGGCAGCCCCAGCATTTT. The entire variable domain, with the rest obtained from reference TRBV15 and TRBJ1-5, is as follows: DAMVIQNPRYQVTQFGKPVTLSCSQTLNHNVMYWYQQKSSQAPKLLFHYYDKDFNNEADTPDNFQSRRPNTSFCFLDIRSPGLGDTAMYLCATSMGTGRQPQHFGDGTRLSIL.

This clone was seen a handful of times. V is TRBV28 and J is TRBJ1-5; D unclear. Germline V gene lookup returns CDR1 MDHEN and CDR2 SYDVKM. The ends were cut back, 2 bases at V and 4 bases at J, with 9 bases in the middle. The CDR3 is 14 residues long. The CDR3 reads CASSLMGGNQPQHF. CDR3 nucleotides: TGTGCCAGCAGTTTAATGGGAGGGAATCAGCCCCAGCATTTT.

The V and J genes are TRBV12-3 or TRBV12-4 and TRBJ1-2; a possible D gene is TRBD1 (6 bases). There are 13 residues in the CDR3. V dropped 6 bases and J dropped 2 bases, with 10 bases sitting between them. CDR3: CASRYGQNYGYTF. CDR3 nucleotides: TGTGCCAGCAGGTATGGACAGAACTATGGCTACACCTTC.

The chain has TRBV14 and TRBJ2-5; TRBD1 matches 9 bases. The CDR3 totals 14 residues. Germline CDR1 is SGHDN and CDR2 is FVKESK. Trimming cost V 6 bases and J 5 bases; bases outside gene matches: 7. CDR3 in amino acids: CASRGTGFQETQYF. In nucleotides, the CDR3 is TGTGCCAGCAGAGGGACAGGGTTTCAGGAGACCCAGTACTTC.

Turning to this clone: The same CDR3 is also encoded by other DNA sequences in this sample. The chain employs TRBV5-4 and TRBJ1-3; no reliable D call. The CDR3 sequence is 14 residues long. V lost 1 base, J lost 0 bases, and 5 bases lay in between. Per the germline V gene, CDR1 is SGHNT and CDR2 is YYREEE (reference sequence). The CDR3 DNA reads TGTGCCAGCAGCTTGCGGGGCTCTGGAAACACCATATATTTT. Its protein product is CASSLRGSGNTIYF.

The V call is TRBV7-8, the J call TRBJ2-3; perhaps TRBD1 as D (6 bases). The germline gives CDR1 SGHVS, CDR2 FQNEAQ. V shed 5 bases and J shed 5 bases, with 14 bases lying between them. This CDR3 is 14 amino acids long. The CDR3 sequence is CASSPNRAVDTQYF. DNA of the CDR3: TGTGCCAGCAGCCCCAACAGGGCGGTAGATACGCAGTATTTT.